The 32 T cell receptor beta chains below all came from one sample that was sequenced in a study of spatial heterogeneity in lung cancer. Time point of the sample: sample taken at primary tumor resection. Sequencing of whole RNA from tumor, nontumor lung or frozen PBMC involved no sorting. TCRdb used MiXCR to reprocess the 5' RACE reads, holding one entry per CDR3 protein. The table records roughly 25,000 distinct CDR3 sequences, around 13% of them present only once. The sequencing used PBMCs, collected at surgery. These receptors were collected from a female donor with early-stage non-small cell lung cancer.

This clonotype was found a few times. The junction shows a germline mismatch at one end, possibly a read error. J is TRBJ2-5 and V is TRBV7-2, with 11 nucleotides matching TRBD2. CDR1 and CDR2 (germline): SGHTA, FQGNSA. There are 15 residues in the CDR3. The CDR3 reads CVSMRAGLAEETQYF. CDR3 coding DNA: TGTGTCAGCATGAGAGCGGGACTAGCGGAAGAGACCCAGTACTTC.

This rearrangement joins TRBV4-3 to TRBJ2-7, with 11 bases identical to TRBD2. The CDR3 extends over 16 amino acids. V lost 4 bases to trimming and J lost 1 base; unmatched junction nucleotides: 6. Looked up from germline, CDR1 is LGHNA and CDR2 is YSLEER. The CDR3 DNA sequence: TGCGCCAGCAGCCTCCACCTAGCGGGAGGTTCCTACGAGCAGTACTTC. Translation gives CASSLHLAGGSYEQYF.

This clonotype was counted ten times or more. The V call is TRBV7-6, the J call TRBJ2-1; 7 nucleotides line up with TRBD1. The CDR3 length is 14 residues. V dropped 6 bases and J dropped 8; count of bases not matched to a gene: 10. Germline V gene data show CDR1 as SGHVS and CDR2 as FNYEAQ. CDR3 DNA: TGTGCCAGCAGTTCACAGGGGTTTATTGATGAGCAGTTCTTC. It translates to CASSSQGFIDEQFF.

This clonotype is medium-sized (0.01 to 0.1%) within its sample. This chain joins TRBV28 and TRBJ1-5; D is ambiguous. CDR1 and CDR2 from the germline V gene are MDHEN and SYDVKM. The CDR3 sequence is 13 residues long. V lost 2 bases and J lost 4, with 6 bases in between. The CDR3 region has the DNA TGTGCCAGCAGTTTAGATGGAAATCAGCCCCAGCATTTT. It translates to CASSLDGNQPQHF.

In its sample, this clonotype was seen many times. V gene TRBV7-9 combines with J gene TRBJ2-2; TRBD1 matches at 7 bases. V was clipped by 3 bases and J by 0 bases; unmatched bases: 4. This CDR3 is built from 16 residues. Germline V CDR1 and CDR2: SEHNR, FQNEAQ (reference sequence). DNA of the CDR3: TGTGCCAGCAGCTTGACCGGGACAGCGAACACCGGGGAGCTGTTTTTT. The encoded protein is CASSLTGTANTGELFF.

Comments on this clonotype: One base away lies a much larger clone, so this may be a sequencing read error. The J gene is TRBJ2-2, the V gene TRBV7-2; 11 bases agree with TRBD2. This CDR3 has 16 amino acids. The V segment lost 5 bases and the J segment 4 bases; nucleotides outside the gene matches: 6. Germline CDR1 is SGHTA and CDR2 is FQGNSA. This CDR3 is CASSQRLAGGTGELFF. In DNA form, the CDR3 reads TGTGCCAGCAGCCAAAGGCTAGCGGGAGGCACCGGGGAGCTGTTTTTT. The variable domain in full, completed from reference TRBV7-2 and TRBJ2-2, reads GAGVSQSPSNKVTEKGKDVELRCDPISGHTALYWYRQSLGQGLEFLIYFQGNSAPDKSGLPSDRFSAERTGGSVSTLTIQRTQQEDSAVYLCASSQRLAGGTGELFFGEGSRLTVL.

This clonotype was counted at least ten times. V gene TRBV6-2 or TRBV6-3 combines with J gene TRBJ2-4; D remains unclear. The CDR3 spans 15 residues. Germline V gene sequence: CDR1 MNHEY, CDR2 SVGEGT. The germline V and J ends were trimmed by 5 bases and 0 bases, with 11 bases remaining between them. The CDR3 nucleotides read TGTGCCAGCAGTCCCCGAGCCGTAGCCAAAAACATTCAGTACTTC. This encodes CASSPRAVAKNIQYF.

The chain joins TRBV20-1 to TRBJ2-3; D not certain. With 3 bases removed from V and 0 bases from J, the gap between germline ends came to 4 bases. This CDR3 spans 12 amino acids. Germline V CDR1 and CDR2: DFQATT, SNEGSKA (reference sequence). In DNA, the CDR3 is TGCAGTGCTAGGGCGAGCACAGATACGCAGTATTTT. The encoded protein is CSARASTDTQYF.

Many counts were recorded for this clonotype. V and J are TRBV29-1 and TRBJ2-7; 12 bases are shared with TRBD2. The CDR3 spans 15 residues. With 5 bases clipped from V and 2 bases from J, the junction kept 7 bases outside the gene matches. Germline lookup yields CDR1 SQVTM and CDR2 ANQGSEA. The CDR3 loop reads CSVKLAGGPTYEQYF. The CDR3 nucleotides are TGCAGCGTTAAACTAGCGGGAGGACCAACCTACGAGCAGTACTTC.

This clonotype was observed at least ten times. The chain recombines TRBV10-2 with TRBJ1-5; TRBD1 is a possible D gene (6 bases). V gave up 5 bases and J gave up 1 base, with 12 bases separating them. Germline V gene lookup returns CDR1 WSHSY and CDR2 SAAADI. CDR3 length: 15 residues. The CDR3 is CASSPLGASNQPQHF. The DNA of the CDR3 is TGCGCCAGCAGTCCCTTGGGGGCGAGCAATCAGCCCCAGCATTTT.

A few counts support this clonotype. The genes are TRBV6-2 or TRBV6-3 and TRBJ1-1, with D unresolved. V was shortened by 8 bases and J by 3 bases, with 31 bases between the two germline ends. Germline V CDR1 and CDR2: MNHEY, SVGEGT. CDR3 length: 19 residues. CDR3 nucleotides: TGTGCCAGCCATCAGTCGGCCAGGTCGGGTTTTATCTGGGACACTGAAGCTTTCTTT. Its protein is CASHQSARSGFIWDTEAFF.

This clonotype was observed a few times. The chain has TRBV29-1 and TRBJ1-2; TRBD1 is a possible D gene (6 bases). CDR1 SQVTM and CDR2 ANQGSEA come from the germline V gene. V was pared by 7 bases and J by 7 bases, with 25 bases between. This CDR3 contains 15 residues. CDR3 residues: CSAHPLRAGDGGYTF. CDR3 nucleotide sequence: TGCAGCGCCCATCCGCTCCGGGCAGGGGATGGTGGCTACACCTTC.

This clonotype was found many times. CDR3 amino acids: CSVEARQNYGYTF. CDR3 bases: TGCAGCGTTGAAGCCAGACAGAACTATGGCTACACCTTC. This chain uses TRBV29-1 with TRBJ1-2; TRBD1 might be the D (5 bases). CDR1 is SQVTM, CDR2 ANQGSEA, per germline. V dropped 1 base and J dropped 2 bases, with 8 bases sitting between them. The CDR3 extends over 13 amino acids.

The V call is TRBV15, the J call TRBJ1-1; possible D gene TRBD1, 6 bases. Germline CDR1 is LNHNV and CDR2 is YYDKDF (reference sequence). Between the trimmed V and J ends, which lost 5 bases and 6 bases, there was a span of 16 bases. The length of the CDR3 is 14 residues. CDR3 residues: CATSYGGQVAEAFF. The CDR3, as DNA: TGTGCCACCAGCTATGGGGGGCAAGTAGCTGAAGCTTTCTTT.

On this clonotype: A much larger clone lies one base from this, so it may be a read error. The chain uses TRBV5-4 and TRBJ1-5; 8 positions match TRBD1. Germline CDR1 and CDR2: SGHNT and YYREEE (reference sequence). V gave up 4 bases and J gave up 5 bases; unmatched junction bases: 8. The CDR3 totals 15 residues. In DNA form, the CDR3 reads TGTGCCAGCAGCCAGGAGGGGACAGGCGATCAGCCCCAGCATTTT. Amino acids: CASSQEGTGDQPQHF.

On this clonotype itself: A much bigger clone sits one base away, suggesting this may be a read error. The chain combines TRBV27 with TRBJ2-7, with 7 bases lining up with TRBD2. Germline CDR1 MNHEY, CDR2 SMNVEV (reference sequence). CDR3 length equals 16 residues. The J segment lost 7 bases and the V segment lost 7 bases, leaving 19 bases of the junction unmatched. In nucleotides, the CDR3 is TGTGCCAGCAATGGTTTGCGGGGAGGGCCCTCGGGGGAGCAGTACTTC. It codes for CASNGLRGGPSGEQYF.

This clonotype has at least ten counts. The chain is built from TRBV29-1 and TRBJ2-1; a weak D match, TRBD1 (6 bases). The germline gives CDR1 SQVTM, CDR2 ANQGSEA. V shed 6 bases and J shed 4 bases, with 19 bases lying between them. The CDR3 contains 15 residues. The CDR3 spells CSVTDRIAFYNEQFF. The CDR3 region has the DNA TGCAGCGTCACCGACAGGATTGCATTTTACAATGAGCAGTTCTTC.

This clonotype was observed many times. The chain uses TRBV12-3 or TRBV12-4 and TRBJ2-7; no clear D gene. Trimming removed 3 bases from V and 2 bases from J, with 8 bases in between. This CDR3 has 13 amino acids. The chain's CDR3 is CASSFGPTYEQYV. In DNA, the CDR3 is TGTGCCAGCAGTTTTGGCCCAACCTACGAGCAGTACGTC.

The chain employs TRBV28 and TRBJ2-3; D gene unclear. This CDR3 is built from 13 residues. Germline V gene data show CDR1 as MDHEN and CDR2 as SYDVKM. Trimming stripped 5 bases from V and 0 bases from J, with 6 bases between. CDR3 sequence: CASSTGSTDTQYF. The CDR3 DNA follows: TGTGCCAGCAGTACGGGCAGCACAGATACGCAGTATTTT.

The V call is TRBV19, the J call TRBJ2-7; TRBD2 matches at 9 bases. Losses at the gene ends were 7 bases for V and 2 bases for J; bases not matched to a gene: 6. The CDR3 runs 14 residues. CDR1 is LNHDA and CDR2 is SQIVND in the germline V gene (reference sequence). The CDR3 DNA follows: TGTGCCAGTACCGCGACTAGCGGAGCCTACGAGCAGTACTTC. Its protein product is CASTATSGAYEQYF.

This clonotype was detected many times. This chain uses TRBV7-2 with TRBJ1-1; D not certain. This CDR3 is 12 amino acids long. Trimming removed 3 bases at V and 3 bases at J, with 5 bases between. Germline-derived CDR1 and CDR2 are SGHTA and FQGNSA. The CDR3 reads CASSFSYTEAFF. For the CDR3, the DNA is TGTGCCAGCAGCTTCTCGTACACTGAAGCTTTCTTT.

This clonotype has ten or more counts. This chain joins TRBV6-6 and TRBJ2-1; D may be TRBD2 (6 bases). Germline assignment: CDR1 MNHNY and CDR2 SVGAGI (reference sequence). Trimming took off 8 bases at V and 10 bases at J, with 24 bases between the two ends. CDR3 size: 15 residues. The CDR3 sequence is CASYPGGDAAYEQFF. The CDR3 DNA reads as TGTGCCAGCTACCCCGGGGGTGACGCGGCCTACGAGCAGTTCTTC.

This clonotype has just a few counts. This sequence may be a read error, since a much larger clone differs from it by one base. V is TRBV14 and J is TRBJ1-1, with D uncertain. The CDR3 has 14 amino acids. Germline V gene data show CDR1 as SGHDN and CDR2 as FVKESK. The chain's CDR3 is CASSQAPRGTEVFF. The CDR3 coding sequence is TGTGCCAGCAGCCAAGCCCCTCGTGGAACTGAAGTTTTCTTT.

The chain employs TRBV2 and TRBJ2-2, with 9 bases aligning to TRBD2. V shed 6 bases and J 7 bases; nucleotides not matched to a gene: 9. CDR1 is SNHLY, CDR2 FYNNEI, per germline. The CDR3 is made up of 15 amino acids. CDR3 residues: CASRKIAGVGGELFF. The CDR3 DNA sequence: TGTGCCAGCAGAAAAATAGCGGGAGTAGGCGGGGAGCTGTTTTTT. Full variable domain (outside the CDR3, taken from reference TRBV2 and TRBJ2-2): EPEVTQTPSHQVTQMGQEVILRCVPISNHLYFYWYRQILGQKVEFLVSFYNNEISEKSEIFDDQFSVERPDGSNFTLKIRSTKLEDSAMYFCASRKIAGVGGELFFGEGSRLTVL.

This clonotype is deemed medium-sized (0.01 to 0.1%). The V call is TRBV4-3, the J call TRBJ2-2; D unclear. Germline CDR1 is LGHNA and CDR2 is YSLEER. Trimming took off 0 bases at V and 6 bases at J, with 5 bases between the two ends. This CDR3 region has 13 residues. This CDR3 reads CASSQDPAGELFF. The CDR3 DNA sequence: TGCGCCAGCAGCCAAGATCCGGCCGGGGAGCTGTTTTTT.

This clonotype showed up many times. The CDR3, as DNA: TGTGCCAGCAAGCAGGGACAAACCATTTTCTATGGCTACACCTTC. This translates into CASKQGQTIFYGYTF. This sequence joins TRBV2 and TRBJ1-2; D possibly corresponds to TRBD1 (6 bases). CDR1 and CDR2 from the germline V gene are SNHLY and FYNNEI. The CDR3 length is 15 residues. The V and J ends lost 7 bases and 4 bases respectively, with 19 bases between them. Full variable domain (outside the CDR3, taken from reference TRBV2 and TRBJ1-2): EPEVTQTPSHQVTQMGQEVILRCVPISNHLYFYWYRQILGQKVEFLVSFYNNEISEKSEIFDDQFSVERPDGSNFTLKIRSTKLEDSAMYFCASKQGQTIFYGYTFGSGTRLTVV.

There are many counts of this clonotype. J is TRBJ1-6 and V is TRBV4-2; the D is unclear. CDR1 and CDR2 from the germline V gene are LGHNA and YNFKEQ. The V end was cut by 0 bases, the J end by 8 bases, with 17 bases between. This CDR3 comprises 17 residues. The CDR3 region is CASSQEARTDGDSPLHF. The CDR3 DNA is TGTGCCAGCAGCCAAGAGGCTAGAACAGATGGGGATTCACCCCTCCACTTT.

This clonotype was seen repeatedly, ten times or more. This chain connects TRBV6-2 or TRBV6-3 to TRBJ2-2; tentative D call: TRBD2 (7 bases). The CDR3 has 16 amino acids. The germline V gene encodes CDR1 MNHEY and CDR2 SVGEGT. V lost 4 bases and J 4 bases, leaving 16 bases between the germline ends. CDR3 sequence reads: CASSLIRGAVTGELFF. In DNA form, the CDR3 reads TGTGCCAGCAGTTTGATACGGGGGGCTGTCACCGGGGAGCTGTTTTTT.

This clonotype was counted ten times or more. This sequence joins TRBV12-3 or TRBV12-4 and TRBJ2-7; D gene uncertain. V lost 3 bases, J lost 4 bases, and 13 bases lay in between. The CDR3 contains 14 residues. The CDR3 reads CASSLSQANYEQYF. CDR3 nucleotide sequence: TGTGCCAGCAGTTTGTCGCAGGCGAATTACGAGCAGTACTTC.

To note about this clonotype: This may stem from a read error, because a much larger clone lies one nucleotide away. The rearrangement links TRBV6-2 or TRBV6-3 to TRBJ2-5, with a tentative D call TRBD1 (5 bases). CDR3 length: 14 amino acids. Germline CDR1 and CDR2: MNHEY and SVGEGT. The CDR3 DNA reads as TGTACCAGCTCCTACCCGGGCAGGGCGGCGACCCAGTACTTC. Its protein is CTSSYPGRAATQYF.

This clonotype turned up a few times. V and J are TRBV20-1 and TRBJ2-3, with a weak D call TRBD2 (5 bases). V was trimmed by 3 bases and J by 4 bases, leaving 8 bases between them. The CDR3 has 12 amino acids. The V gene's germline CDR1 is DFQATT and CDR2 SNEGSKA (reference sequence). CDR3 in amino acids: CSASGRADTQYF. CDR3 nucleotides: TGCAGTGCTAGCGGGCGGGCAGATACGCAGTATTTT.

This clonotype has a count of ten or more. J is TRBJ2-1 and V is TRBV10-3, with 8 nucleotides matching TRBD1. The germline V gene has CDR1 ENHRY and CDR2 SYGVKD. The CDR3 has 15 residues. Trimming cost V 2 bases and J 10 bases; bases outside gene matches: 10. The CDR3 is CAISEQGQGIGEQFF. The CDR3 DNA is TGTGCCATCAGTGAGCAAGGACAGGGAATTGGGGAGCAGTTCTTC.